These T cell receptor beta chains were read from a single sample in a study of cytomegalovirus exposure and HLA in healthy donors. Sequenced by immunoSEQ multiplex PCR; TCRdb stores in-frame clones only, minus some. This sample carries tens of thousands of clones, with less than 20% going to the ten biggest clones. Sequenced input: PBMCs. The receptor source for this set is a man aged 45 to 65 in good health and CMV-seropositive. Each CDR3 is given with its conserved first and last residue. D genes are given only for firm matches.

v_call,d_call,cdr3_length,j_call,cdr3_aa,cdr3_nt
TRBV18,TRBD1,15,TRBJ2-7,CASSPPGQGNYEQYF,TGTGCCAGCTCACCACCCGGACAGGGAAACTACGAGCAGTACTTC
TRBV6-6,NA,15,TRBJ1-2,CASSYVSFEGNGYTF,TGTGCCAGCAGTTACGTTTCCTTTGAGGGAAATGGCTACACCTTC
TRBV19,TRBD1,13,TRBJ1-5,CASRTGLNQPQHF,TGTGCCAGTCGGACAGGGCTTAATCAGCCCCAGCATTTT
TRBV7-2,NA,13,TRBJ1-1,CASSLGAWTEAFF,TGTGCCAGCAGCTTAGGTGCGTGGACTGAAGCTTTCTTT
TRBV30,NA,13,TRBJ2-5,CAWSMGGRETQYF,TGTGCCTGGAGTATGGGGGGAAGAGAGACCCAGTACTTC
TRBV15,NA,12,TRBJ1-5,CATSAPRGPQHF,TGTGCCACCAGCGCTCCCCGAGGACCCCAGCATTTT
TRBV9,TRBD2,15,TRBJ2-5,CASSGTSGRVETQYF,TGTGCCAGCAGTGGGACTAGCGGGAGGGTAGAGACCCAGTACTTC
TRBV7-2,NA,15,TRBJ1-1,CASSLAGAPDTEAFF,TGTGCCAGCAGCTTAGCAGGGGCGCCGGACACTGAAGCTTTCTTT
TRBV5-6,TRBD1,14,TRBJ1-4,CASSLDRGWEKLFF,TGTGCCAGCAGCTTGGACAGGGGATGGGAAAAACTGTTTTTT
TRBV6-5,NA,16,TRBJ1-1,CASSYAGDTLNTEAFF,TGTGCCAGCAGTTACGCCGGGGACACCCTGAACACTGAAGCTTTCTTT
TRBV29-1,TRBD2,15,TRBJ2-1,CSVEAQTSGTNEQFF,TGCAGCGTTGAAGCACAGACTAGCGGGACTAATGAGCAGTTCTTC
TRBV11-3,NA,14,TRBJ1-1,CASSPRTLYTEAFF,TGTGCCAGCAGCCCGCGGACACTTTACACTGAAGCTTTCTTT
TRBV4-3,NA,15,TRBJ2-1,CASSPTLLPAGEQFF,TGCGCCAGCAGCCCCACGTTGTTACCGGCGGGTGAGCAGTTCTTC
TRBV9,NA,14,TRBJ2-5,CASSDGTYQETQYF,TGTGCCAGCAGCGATGGGACTTACCAAGAGACCCAGTACTTC
TRBV5-6,NA,15,TRBJ1-2,CASSFEQISRYGYTF,TGTGCCAGCAGCTTTGAACAGATCTCCCGCTATGGCTACACCTTC
TRBV9,TRBD1,15,TRBJ2-3,CASSAPDRAADTQYF,TGTGCCAGCAGCGCGCCGGACAGGGCGGCAGATACGCAGTATTTT
TRBV5-5,NA,14,TRBJ2-7,CASSSGLAREKQYF,TGTGCCAGCAGCTCTGGGCTAGCGAGGGAAAAGCAGTACTTC
TRBV30,NA,15,TRBJ2-1,CAWSSWASSYNEQFF,TGTGCCTGGAGTAGTTGGGCAAGCTCCTACAATGAGCAGTTCTTC
TRBV18,NA,15,TRBJ1-5,CASSPREAPNQPQHF,TGTGCCAGCTCACCCAGGGAGGCCCCTAATCAGCCCCAGCATTTT
TRBV2,NA,15,TRBJ2-1,CASSPSGSSYNEQFF,TGTGCCAGCAGTCCTTCGGGTAGCTCCTACAATGAGCAGTTCTTC
TRBV27,NA,13,TRBJ1-5,CASSQRRGLPQHF,TGTGCCAGCAGCCAGCGGCGAGGGCTGCCCCAGCATTTT
TRBV6-6,TRBD1,14,TRBJ1-5,CASSSGGAGQPQHF,TGTGCCAGCAGTTCAGGGGGCGCGGGGCAGCCCCAGCATTTT
TRBV30,TRBD2,15,TRBJ2-7,CAWIRAREGYYEQYF,TGTGCCTGGATCAGAGCGCGGGAGGGCTACTACGAGCAGTACTTC
TRBV5-4,TRBD1,14,TRBJ2-4,CASSLGDSRNIQYF,TGTGCCAGCAGCTTGGGGGACAGCCGTAACATTCAGTACTTC
TRBV9,NA,13,TRBJ2-7,CARETGRGYEQYF,TGTGCCAGAGAGACAGGTCGGGGCTACGAGCAGTACTTC
TRBV28,NA,11,TRBJ2-7,CASSLWSEQYF,TGTGCCAGCAGTTTATGGAGCGAGCAGTACTTC
TRBV11-3,TRBD2,15,TRBJ2-5,CASSFPAGARETQYF,TGTGCCAGCAGCTTCCCAGCGGGAGCACGCGAGACCCAGTACTTC
TRBV19,NA,14,TRBJ1-1,CASSSPRTGTEAFF,TGTGCCAGTAGTAGCCCGCGAACGGGCACTGAAGCTTTCTTT
TRBV6-5,TRBD1,15,TRBJ1-2,CASQSRDRGVSGYTF,TGTGCCAGCCAGTCCCGAGACAGGGGTGTGAGCGGCTACACCTTC
TRBV28,NA,11,TRBJ1-5,CASSSVQPQHF,TGTGCCAGCAGTTCGGTTCAGCCCCAGCATTTT
TRBV28,NA,15,TRBJ1-5,CASLTAGGRSQPQHF,TGTGCCAGCCTCACTGCGGGAGGGAGAAGTCAGCCCCAGCATTTT
TRBV18,NA,14,TRBJ1-2,CASSLDRPNYGYTF,TGTGCCAGCTCACTGGACAGACCGAACTATGGCTACACCTTC
TRBV10-3,NA,13,TRBJ1-5,CAGNQGPGQPQHF,TGTGCCGGAAACCAGGGGCCGGGGCAGCCCCAGCATTTT
TRBV14,NA,13,TRBJ1-1,CASSQNKNGGAFF,TGTGCCAGCAGCCAGAACAAGAACGGCGGAGCTTTCTTT
TRBV4-2,NA,14,TRBJ2-7,CASSQEQLSYEQYF,TGTGCCAGCAGCCAAGAACAATTGTCCTACGAGCAGTACTTC
TRBV6-5,NA,12,TRBJ2-2,CASGTNTGELFF,TGTGCCAGCGGGACTAACACCGGGGAGCTGTTTTTT
TRBV10-3,NA,14,TRBJ1-1,CAIKPGVMNTEAFF,TGTGCCATCAAACCCGGAGTTATGAACACTGAAGCTTTCTTT
TRBV7-9,NA,13,TRBJ1-1,CASSLVPDTEAFF,TGTGCCAGCAGCTTAGTCCCCGACACTGAAGCTTTCTTT
TRBV9,NA,15,TRBJ1-2,CASSPEGGDNYGYTF,TGTGCCAGCAGCCCCGAGGGGGGGGACAACTATGGCTACACCTTC
TRBV5-6,NA,15,TRBJ2-6,CASSLLRYGANVLTF,TGTGCCAGCAGCTTGCTGAGGTATGGGGCCAACGTCCTGACTTTC
TRBV15,NA,16,TRBJ1-2,CATSRVRARSNYGYTF,TGTGCCACCAGCAGAGTCAGGGCCCGTTCCAACTATGGCTACACCTTC
TRBV6-5,TRBD1,15,TRBJ2-5,CASSYFGTVQETQYF,TGTGCCAGCAGTTACTTTGGGACAGTCCAAGAGACCCAGTACTTC
TRBV7-8,NA,13,TRBJ1-1,CASSPRIHTEAFF,TGTGCCAGCAGCCCTCGTATTCACACTGAAGCTTTCTTT
TRBV2,NA,15,TRBJ2-2,CASSEALGGTGELFF,TGTGCCAGCAGTGAAGCGCTCGGAGGCACCGGGGAGCTGTTTTTT
TRBV29-1,NA,12,TRBJ2-1,CSARANEHEQFF,TGCAGCGCCAGGGCGAATGAGCATGAGCAGTTCTTC
TRBV19,NA,15,TRBJ2-2,CASTQQGANTGELFF,TGTGCCAGTACCCAACAAGGGGCGAACACCGGGGAGCTGTTTTTT
TRBV5-6,NA,13,TRBJ2-7,CASSAHGAHEQYF,TGTGCCAGCAGCGCCCATGGGGCCCACGAGCAGTACTTC
TRBV27,NA,14,TRBJ2-7,CASSLFLDAYEQYF,TGTGCCAGCAGTTTATTTCTAGATGCCTACGAGCAGTACTTC
TRBV27,TRBD1,14,TRBJ1-1,CASSPKTGLRGAFF,TGTGCCAGCAGTCCTAAGACAGGGTTGAGGGGAGCTTTCTTT
TRBV19,NA,24,TRBJ1-5,CASSIGPPPTGEGGVILSNQPQHF,TGTGCCAGTAGTATAGGCCCTCCCCCTACCGGGGAGGGAGGGGTTATATTGAGCAATCAGCCCCAGCATTTT
TRBV5-5,NA,14,TRBJ2-7,CASSLGSQGREQYF,TGTGCCAGCAGCTTGGGTTCGCAGGGGCGTGAGCAGTACTTC
TRBV18,TRBD1,15,TRBJ2-1,CASSSTGSVDNEQFF,TGTGCCAGCTCGTCGACAGGGAGTGTTGACAATGAGCAGTTCTTC
TRBV6-5,TRBD2,14,TRBJ2-1,CASSVAGPYNEQFF,TGTGCCAGCAGTGTAGCGGGACCCTACAATGAGCAGTTCTTC